Sequencing of this T cell receptor beta chain was carried out in a study of T cell responses to AZD1222 COVID-19 vaccine (dated by TCRdb to the early 2020s). Regarding the research as a whole: Because spike-specific TCR depth and breadth did not differ between the two schedules, AZD1222 recipients who got a second dose at roughly 4 weeks were pooled with those who got a second dose at roughly 12 weeks. A total of more than 230 trial participants underwent TCR sequencing, of whom about 210 received two doses of AZD1222 and around 26 received two doses of the MenACWY control vaccine. Trial participants were enrolled into age subgroups of 18-55, 56-69 and 70-plus years, which contained approximately 150, 30 and 60 TCR-sequenced participants, respectively. What the research found in general, with its limitations: After two AZD1222 doses, both the breadth and the depth of spike-specific TCRs were significantly higher than at day 0 and than in MenACWY recipients. The whole spike protein was spanned by vaccine-associated CD4 TCRs, and dominant responses were seen in regions 160-218 and 743-854. Only five or six AZD1222 recipients were SARS-CoV-2 seropositive at baseline, limiting conclusions about previously exposed vaccinees. Because no day 14 peak-response samples were available, repertoires were characterized only after the peak T cell response. The 56-69-year group was small, and its depth increase did not reach significance, likely because of low power. Nearly half of unique spike-specific TCRs reportedly recognized epitopes outside regions mutated in the B.1.351 and B.1.1.7 variants. Participants were mostly white British, with more females than males. The authors suggested clonal diversity may have been underestimated.

Relative to germline, V is missing 4 bases and J is missing 0 bases, with 6 bases of the junction outside any gene match. The CDR3 contains 15 residues, cysteine and phenylalanine counted. Just the 45-base CDR3 DNA is kept, in frame starting at base 1. The germline V gene supplies CDR1 SGDLS and CDR2 YYNGEE. The CDR3 regions of human TCRbeta chains were analyzed by immunosequencing. Per the original workflow: Repertoire TCRs were checked for matches against a reference library of SARS-CoV-2-specific TCRs that had been generated using the MIRA antigen-specificity platform. Breadth meant the fraction of unique TCRs that were SARS-CoV-2-associated, whereas depth meant the fraction of total T cells that were SARS-CoV-2-associated. Using the MIRA data, each spike-specific TCR was assigned both to the spike region to which the TCR was reactive and to a CD4 or CD8 class. Log10-transformed breadth and depth values were compared by one-way ANOVA with Sidak's multiple comparisons tests. This is the immuneACCESS table as TCRdb keeps it, with only in-frame sequences that have V and J called. A part of the clones is gone; compared with another copy, unresolved V genes explain less than half, and the rest is unexplained. For V, J and clone size, that table is used; D and trimming come from the DNA. The sample contains about 76,000 clones, roughly 88% of them found a single time. Of the sample, around 9.9% falls within the top ten clones.

As for this clone: There is no known antigen for this receptor. The record has no base qualities; no much larger clone is one base away.

According to the study, the label for this sample's time point signals: baseline before first vaccination. The vaccinee samples were drawn from two UK trials, COV001 and COV002, one of which was a single-blind randomized controlled phase 2/3 trial testing AZD1222 (ChAdOx1 nCoV-19) in healthy adults. For TCRbeta chain sequencing, PBMC samples were collected from trial participants at day 0 and at day 28 after the second dose. The chain joins TRBV9 to TRBJ1-1; TRBD1 aligns with 7 central bases. The sequenced sample was peripheral blood, obtained on day 0 of AZD1222 vaccination. This receptor was identified in an adult in good health. The nucleotide sequence is TGTGCCAGCAGCCCACGACAGGGATTGAACACTGAAGCTTTCTTT. This translates into CASSPRQGLNTEAFF.